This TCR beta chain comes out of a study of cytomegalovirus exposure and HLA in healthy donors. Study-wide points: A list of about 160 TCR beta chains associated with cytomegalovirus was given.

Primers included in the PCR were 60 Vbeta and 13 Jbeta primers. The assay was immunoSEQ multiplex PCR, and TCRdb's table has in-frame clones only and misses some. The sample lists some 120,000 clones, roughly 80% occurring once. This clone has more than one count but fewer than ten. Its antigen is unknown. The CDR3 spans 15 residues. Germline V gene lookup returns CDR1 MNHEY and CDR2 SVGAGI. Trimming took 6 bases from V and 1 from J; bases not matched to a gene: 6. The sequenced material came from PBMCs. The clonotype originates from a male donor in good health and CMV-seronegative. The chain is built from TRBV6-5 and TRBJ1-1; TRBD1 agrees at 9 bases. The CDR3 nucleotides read TGTGCCAGCAGGCCTATGACAGGGGGGAACACTGAAGCTTTCTTT. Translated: CASRPMTGGNTEAFF.